This T cell receptor beta chain was sequenced during a study of tumor-infiltrating lymphocytes in primary liver carcinoma. The study, taken as a whole, reports: Since the samples were bulk and unsorted, the CD4+ and CD8+ repertoires were not compared.

The template, roughly 510 ng total RNA, yielded TCR beta cDNA made with a constant-region primer. Construction of TCR beta libraries relied on three successive nested multiplex PCR rounds employing slightly modified ARM-PCR. TRBV1-TRBV30 forward primers paired with a C-beta reverse primer were used in the first two PCR rounds, which ran about 11 cycles each. TCRdb independently ran MiXCR on the multiplex PCR reads; one entry per CDR3 protein. The repertoire holds about 350,000 distinct CDR3 sequences, roughly 61% seen once, with under 8.5% in the top ten. As to this clonotype: The antigen is not known. A clone one base away is much larger, so this may be a read error.

The CDR3 is made up of 15 amino acids. Germline V gene data show CDR1 as MNHNY and CDR2 as SVGAGI (reference sequence). With 0 bases clipped from V and 8 bases from J, the junction kept 10 bases outside the gene matches. Germline DNA was also extracted, and blood RNA was taken from unsorted whole blood. Before the operation took place, roughly 4.2 milliliters of peripheral blood were collected. This TCR was sampled from a man in his forties with primary liver carcinoma and hepatitis B virus infection. This chain connects TRBV6-6 to TRBJ2-7; 7 bases are shared with TRBD2. Sequencing was done on a sample of peripheral blood. The CDR3 region is CASSYSGGRVYKQYF. CDR3 DNA sequence: TGTGCCAGCAGTTACTCTGGTGGGAGGGTATACAAGCAGTACTTC.